This is a list of T cell receptor beta chains from one sample in a study of regulatory T cells in long-lasting Graves disease. Using its own MiXCR run on the multiplex PCR reads, TCRdb lists one record per CDR3 protein. The repertoire includes hundreds of thousands of distinct CDR3 sequences, 16% of them detected once, and about 27% sits in the top ten. These data also formed part of another study, on T cells in Graves' hyperthyroidism and ophthalmopathy.

The starting material was peripheral blood mononuclear cells (PBMCs), obtained at new diagnosis, from a patient treated with antithyroid drugs. Source of these receptors: a man aged 35 to 55 with Graves disease. Both conserved end residues are part of each CDR3. The order of the fields is clone size, V gene, D gene, J gene, CDR3 protein, CDR3 DNA. D genes are given only for firm matches. Size is stated for part of the rows, as once, few or many counts, or as a class when the clone is expanded.

size: many; V: TRBV5-1; D: TRBD2; J: TRBJ2-3; CDR3: CASSLAASGASTDTQYF; DNA: TGCGCCAGCAGCTTGGCCGCTAGCGGGGCTAGCACAGATACGCAGTATTTT
size: .; V: TRBV10-2; D: .; J: TRBJ2-7; CDR3: CASLSRDSSRASGQYF; DNA: TGCGCCAGCCTCTCGAGGGACTCCTCACGCGCCTCGGGGCAGTACTTC
size: many; V: TRBV30; D: .; J: TRBJ2-1; CDR3: CAWSRGDNLVGEQFF; DNA: TGTGCCTGGAGTCGTGGGGACAACCTGGTGGGGGAGCAGTTCTTC
size: many; V: TRBV28; D: .; J: TRBJ2-5; CDR3: CASSRGEQETQYF; DNA: TGTGCCAGCAGTCGCGGGGAGCAAGAGACCCAGTACTTC
size: many; V: TRBV28; D: TRBD1; J: TRBJ2-7; CDR3: CASSFNRGPSYEQYF; DNA: TGTGCCAGCAGTTTTAACAGGGGGCCAAGCTACGAGCAGTACTTC
size: many; V: TRBV12-3/TRBV12-4; D: TRBD2; J: TRBJ2-3; CDR3: CASTQRLAGMADTQYF; DNA: TGTGCCAGCACCCAAAGACTAGCGGGGATGGCAGATACGCAGTATTTT
size: many; V: TRBV18; D: .; J: TRBJ1-1; CDR3: CASSLPQGSNTEAFF; DNA: TGTGCCAGCTCACTACCCCAGGGATCAAACACTGAAGCTTTCTTT
size: many; V: TRBV2; D: TRBD2; J: TRBJ2-5; CDR3: CASSRTSVAETQYF; DNA: TGTGCCAGCAGTCGGACTAGCGTCGCAGAGACCCAGTACTTC
size: many; V: TRBV20-1; D: .; J: TRBJ2-1; CDR3: CSASLHSSYNEQFF; DNA: TGCAGTGCTAGCCTTCACAGCTCCTACAATGAGCAGTTCTTC
size: many; V: TRBV20-1; D: .; J: TRBJ2-7; CDR3: CSLASTYEQYF; DNA: TGCAGTCTAGCCAGTACCTACGAGCAGTACTTC
size: .; V: TRBV3-1; D: TRBD2; J: TRBJ2-1; CDR3: CASSQVFGVAGVKNEQFF; DNA: TGTGCCAGCAGCCAAGTTTTTGGTGTTGCGGGGGTTAAAAATGAGCAGTTCTTC
size: few; V: TRBV25-1; D: .; J: TRBJ1-6; CDR3: CASRQIGGHNSPLHF; DNA: TGTGCCAGCAGGCAGATAGGGGGACATAATTCACCCCTCCACTTT
size: .; V: TRBV5-4; D: .; J: TRBJ1-1; CDR3: CASSLSSGAMNTEAFF; DNA: TGTGCCAGCAGCTTGAGCTCGGGTGCCATGAACACTGAAGCTTTCTTT
size: many; V: TRBV7-2; D: .; J: TRBJ2-3; CDR3: CASSPTIGRPTDTQYF; DNA: TGTGCCAGCAGTCCTACGATCGGACGGCCCACAGATACGCAGTATTTT
size: few; V: TRBV28; D: TRBD1; J: TRBJ2-4; CDR3: CASSLSGTGLILAKNIQYF; DNA: TGTGCCAGCAGTTTAAGTGGGACAGGGTTAATTCTAGCCAAAAACATTCAGTACTTC
size: few; V: TRBV5-1; D: .; J: TRBJ2-5; CDR3: CASSLARGSETQYF; DNA: TGCGCCAGCAGCTTGGCGAGGGGCTCAGAGACCCAGTACTTC